The clone carrying this T cell receptor beta chain was picked up one time. It was with 60 Vbeta and 13 Jbeta primers that the PCR ran. Repertoires were generated with immunoSEQ multiplex PCR, while TCRdb's copy carries only in-frame clones and drops some. Of 150,000 or so clones in the sample, about 74% were seen once. CDR3 length: 12 amino acids. CDR1 and CDR2 from the germline V gene are MDHEN and SYDVKM. V shed 4 bases and J shed 10 bases, with 13 bases lying between them. These data belong to a study of cytomegalovirus exposure and HLA in healthy donors. This receptor was identified in a man aged 40-49 years in good health and CMV-seropositive. The chain uses TRBV28 and TRBJ1-1, with D possibly matching TRBD1 (5 bases). Specimen: PBMCs. The CDR3 loop reads CASSSPGGGAFF. The CDR3 DNA sequence: TGTGCCAGCAGTTCACCGGGGGGGGGAGCTTTCTTT.